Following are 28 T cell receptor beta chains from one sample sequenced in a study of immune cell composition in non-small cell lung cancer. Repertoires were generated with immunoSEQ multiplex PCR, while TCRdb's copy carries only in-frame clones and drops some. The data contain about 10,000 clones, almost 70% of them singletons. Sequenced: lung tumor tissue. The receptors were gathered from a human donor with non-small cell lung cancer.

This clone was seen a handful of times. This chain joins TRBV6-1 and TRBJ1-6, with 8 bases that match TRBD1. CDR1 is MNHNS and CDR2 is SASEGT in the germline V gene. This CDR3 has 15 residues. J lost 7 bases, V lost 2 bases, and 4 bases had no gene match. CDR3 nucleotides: TGTGCCAGCAGTGAAACGACAGGGGTCAATTCACCCCTCCACTTT. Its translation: CASSETTGVNSPLHF.

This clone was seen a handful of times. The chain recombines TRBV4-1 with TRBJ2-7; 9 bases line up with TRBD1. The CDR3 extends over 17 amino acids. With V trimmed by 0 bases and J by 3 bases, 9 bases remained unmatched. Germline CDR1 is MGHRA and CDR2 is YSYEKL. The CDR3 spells CASSQDIPPDRGYEQYF. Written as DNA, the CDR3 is TGCGCCAGCAGCCAAGATATTCCTCCGGACAGGGGCTACGAGCAGTACTTC.

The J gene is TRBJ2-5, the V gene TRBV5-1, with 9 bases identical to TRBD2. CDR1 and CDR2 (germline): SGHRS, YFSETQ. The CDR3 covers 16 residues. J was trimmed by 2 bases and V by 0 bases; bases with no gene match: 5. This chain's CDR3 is CASSLALAGDQETQYF. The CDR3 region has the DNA TGCGCCAGCAGCTTGGCGTTAGCGGGGGATCAAGAGACCCAGTACTTC.

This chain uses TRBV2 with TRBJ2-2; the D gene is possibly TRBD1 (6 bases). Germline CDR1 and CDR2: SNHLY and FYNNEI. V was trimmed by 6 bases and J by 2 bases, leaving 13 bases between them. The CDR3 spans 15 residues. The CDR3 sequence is CASSLRTDNTGELFF. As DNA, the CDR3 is TGTGCCAGCAGCCTCCGGACAGACAACACCGGGGAGCTGTTTTTT.

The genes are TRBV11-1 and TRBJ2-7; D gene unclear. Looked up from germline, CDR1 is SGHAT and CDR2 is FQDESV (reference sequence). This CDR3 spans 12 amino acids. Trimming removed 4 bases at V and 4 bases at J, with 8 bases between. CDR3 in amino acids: CASSSQIYEQYF. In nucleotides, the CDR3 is TGTGCCAGCAGCTCCCAGATATACGAGCAGTACTTC.

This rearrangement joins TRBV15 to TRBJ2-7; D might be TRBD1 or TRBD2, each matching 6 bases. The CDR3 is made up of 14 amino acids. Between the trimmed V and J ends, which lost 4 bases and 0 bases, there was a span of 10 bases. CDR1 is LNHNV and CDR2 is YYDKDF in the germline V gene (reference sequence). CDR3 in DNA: TGTGCCACCAGCAAAGGGGGGAGCTCCTACGAGCAGTACTTC. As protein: CATSKGGSSYEQYF.

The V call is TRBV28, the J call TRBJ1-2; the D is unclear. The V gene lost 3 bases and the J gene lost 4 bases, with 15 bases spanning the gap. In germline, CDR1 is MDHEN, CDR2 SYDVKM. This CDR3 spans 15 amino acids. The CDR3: CASSFRNTNFYGYTF. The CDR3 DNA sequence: TGTGCCAGCAGTTTCCGTAACACTAACTTCTATGGCTACACCTTC.

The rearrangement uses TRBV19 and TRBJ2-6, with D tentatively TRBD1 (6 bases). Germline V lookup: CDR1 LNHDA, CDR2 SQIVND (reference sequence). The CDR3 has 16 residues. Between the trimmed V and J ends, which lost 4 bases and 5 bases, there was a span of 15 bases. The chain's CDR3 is CASSTLQGQRANVLTF. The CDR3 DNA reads TGTGCCAGTAGTACCCTTCAGGGGCAACGGGCCAACGTCCTGACTTTC.

The CDR3 sequence: CASSPQGASDTQYF. In DNA form, the CDR3 reads TGTGCCAGCAGTCCACAGGGGGCGTCAGATACGCAGTATTTT. J is TRBJ2-3 and V is TRBV11-3; 9 bases map to TRBD1. In germline, CDR1 is SGHNT, CDR2 YENEEA. The CDR3 length is 14 residues. V was pared by 6 bases and J by 4 bases, with 5 bases of the junction left unmatched. Full variable domain (missing parts from reference TRBV11-3 and TRBJ2-3): EAGVVQSPRYKIIEKKQPVAFWCNPISGHNTLYWYLQNLGQGPELLIRYENEEAVDDSQLPKDRFSAERLKGVDSTLKIQPAELGDSAVYLCASSPQGASDTQYFGPGTRLTVL.

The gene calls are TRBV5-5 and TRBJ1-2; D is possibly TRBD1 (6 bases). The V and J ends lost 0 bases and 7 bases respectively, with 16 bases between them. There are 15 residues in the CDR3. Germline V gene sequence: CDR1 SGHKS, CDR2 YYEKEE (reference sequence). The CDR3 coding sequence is TGTGCCAGCAGCTTGGATGGCCAGGGGCGATTTGGCTACACCTTC. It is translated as CASSLDGQGRFGYTF.

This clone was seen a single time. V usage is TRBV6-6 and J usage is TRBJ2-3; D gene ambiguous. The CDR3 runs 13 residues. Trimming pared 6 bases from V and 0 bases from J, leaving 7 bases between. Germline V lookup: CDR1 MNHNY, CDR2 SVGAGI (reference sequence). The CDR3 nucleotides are TGTGCCAGCAGGCGCGGCAGCACAGATACGCAGTATTTT. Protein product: CASRRGSTDTQYF.

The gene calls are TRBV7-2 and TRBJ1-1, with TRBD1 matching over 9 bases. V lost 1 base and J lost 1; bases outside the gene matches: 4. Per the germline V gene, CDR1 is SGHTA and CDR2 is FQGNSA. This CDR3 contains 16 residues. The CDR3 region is CASSLGPGQGNTEAFF. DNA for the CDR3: TGTGCCAGCAGCTTAGGCCCGGGACAGGGGAACACTGAAGCTTTCTTT.

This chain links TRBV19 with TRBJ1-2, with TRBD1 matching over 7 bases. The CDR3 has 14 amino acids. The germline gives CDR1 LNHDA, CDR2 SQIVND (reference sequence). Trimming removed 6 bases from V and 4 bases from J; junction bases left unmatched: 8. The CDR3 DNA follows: TGTGCCAGTAGGACAGGGCGGTCGGTCTATGGCTACACCTTC. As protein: CASRTGRSVYGYTF.

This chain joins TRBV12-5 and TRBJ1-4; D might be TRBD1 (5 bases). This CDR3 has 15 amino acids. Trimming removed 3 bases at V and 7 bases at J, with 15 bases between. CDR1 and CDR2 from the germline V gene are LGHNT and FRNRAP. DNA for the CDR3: TGTGCTAGTGGTTTTGAGGGATCGAGGGGTGAAAAACTGTTTTTT. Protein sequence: CASGFEGSRGEKLFF.

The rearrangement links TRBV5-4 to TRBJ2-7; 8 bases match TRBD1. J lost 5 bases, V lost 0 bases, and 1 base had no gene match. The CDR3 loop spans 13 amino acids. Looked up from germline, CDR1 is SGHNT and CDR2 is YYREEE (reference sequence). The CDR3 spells CASSLDRGNEQYF. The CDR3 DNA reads TGTGCCAGCAGCTTGGACAGGGGGAACGAGCAGTACTTC. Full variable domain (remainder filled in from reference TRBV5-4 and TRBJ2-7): ETGVTQSPTHLIKTRGQQVTLRCSSQSGHNTVSWYQQALGQGPQFIFQYYREEENGRGNFPPRFSGLQFPNYSSELNVNALELDDSALYLCASSLDRGNEQYFGPGTRLTVT.

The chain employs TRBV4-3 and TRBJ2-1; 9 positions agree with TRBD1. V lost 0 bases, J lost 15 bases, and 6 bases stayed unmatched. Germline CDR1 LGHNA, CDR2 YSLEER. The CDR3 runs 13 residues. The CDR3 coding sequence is TGCGCCAGCAGCCAAGATCGGGGGGACAGGGCGTTCTTC. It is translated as CASSQDRGDRAFF.

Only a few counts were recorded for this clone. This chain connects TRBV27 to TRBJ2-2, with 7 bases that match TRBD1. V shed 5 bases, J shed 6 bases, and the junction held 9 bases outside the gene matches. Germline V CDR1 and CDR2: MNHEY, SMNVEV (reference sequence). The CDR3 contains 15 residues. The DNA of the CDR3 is TGTGCCAGCAGTGGCGACAGGGTTACGTCCGGGGAGCTGTTTTTT. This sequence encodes CASSGDRVTSGELFF.

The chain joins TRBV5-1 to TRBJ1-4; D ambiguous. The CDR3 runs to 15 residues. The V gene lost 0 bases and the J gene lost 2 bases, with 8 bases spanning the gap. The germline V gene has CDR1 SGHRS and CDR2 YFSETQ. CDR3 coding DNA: TGCGCCAGCAGCTTGGTTCATGGGACTAATGAAAAACTGTTTTTT. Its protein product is CASSLVHGTNEKLFF. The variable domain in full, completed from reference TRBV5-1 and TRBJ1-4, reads KAGVTQTPRYLIKTRGQQVTLSCSPISGHRSVSWYQQTPGQGLQFLFEYFSETQRNKGNFPGRFSGRQFSNSRSEMNVSTLELGDSALYLCASSLVHGTNEKLFFGSGTQLSVL.

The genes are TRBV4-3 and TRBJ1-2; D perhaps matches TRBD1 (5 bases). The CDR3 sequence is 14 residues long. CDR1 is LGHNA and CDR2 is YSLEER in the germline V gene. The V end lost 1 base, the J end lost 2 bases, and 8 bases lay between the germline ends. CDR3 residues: CASSQGRQNYGYTF. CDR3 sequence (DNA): TGCGCCAGCAGCCAAGGGAGACAGAACTATGGCTACACCTTC.

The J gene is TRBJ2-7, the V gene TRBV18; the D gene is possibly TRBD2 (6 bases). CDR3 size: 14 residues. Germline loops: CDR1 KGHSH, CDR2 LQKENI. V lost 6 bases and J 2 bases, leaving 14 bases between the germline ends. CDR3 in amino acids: CASSRGAQTYEQYF. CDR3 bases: TGTGCCAGCTCCCGCGGGGCGCAGACCTACGAGCAGTACTTC.

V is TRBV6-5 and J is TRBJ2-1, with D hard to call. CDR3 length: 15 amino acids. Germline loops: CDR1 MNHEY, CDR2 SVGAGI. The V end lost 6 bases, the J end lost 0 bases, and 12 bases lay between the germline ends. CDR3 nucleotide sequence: TGTGCCAGCAGCCCCCGACGGGTCTCCTACAATGAGCAGTTCTTC. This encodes CASSPRRVSYNEQFF.

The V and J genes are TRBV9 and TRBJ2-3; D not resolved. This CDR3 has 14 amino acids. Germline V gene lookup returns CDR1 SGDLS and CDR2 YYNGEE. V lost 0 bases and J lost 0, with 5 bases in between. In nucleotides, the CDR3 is TGTGCCAGCAGCGTAGCGGCTAGCACAGATACGCAGTATTTT. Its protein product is CASSVAASTDTQYF. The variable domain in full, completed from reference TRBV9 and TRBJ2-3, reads DSGVTQTPKHLITATGQRVTLRCSPRSGDLSVYWYQQSLDQGLQFLIQYYNGEERAKGNILERFSAQQFPDLHSELNLSSLELGDSALYFCASSVAASTDTQYFGPGTRLTVL.

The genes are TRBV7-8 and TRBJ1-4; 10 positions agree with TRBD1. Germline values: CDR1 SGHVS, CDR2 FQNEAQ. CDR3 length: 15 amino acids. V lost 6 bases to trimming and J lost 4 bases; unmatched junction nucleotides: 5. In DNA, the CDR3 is TGTGCCAGCAGAACCGGGACAGGGGTTAATGAAAAACTGTTTTTT. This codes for CASRTGTGVNEKLFF.

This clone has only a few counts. CDR3 DNA sequence: TGTGCCAGCAGCGGGGGGCCGAACACTGAAGCTTTCTTT. Amino acids: CASSGGPNTEAFF. J is TRBJ1-1 and V is TRBV9; D perhaps matches TRBD1 (6 bases). This CDR3 contains 13 residues. The V gene lost 3 bases and the J gene lost 1 base, with 7 bases spanning the gap. Germline V gene sequence: CDR1 SGDLS, CDR2 YYNGEE.

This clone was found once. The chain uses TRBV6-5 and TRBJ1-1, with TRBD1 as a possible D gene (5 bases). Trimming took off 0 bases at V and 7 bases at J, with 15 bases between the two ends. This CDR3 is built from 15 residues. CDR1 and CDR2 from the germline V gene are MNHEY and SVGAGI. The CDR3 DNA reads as TGTGCCAGCAGTTACTCCCTTGTCAGGGCATATGAAGCTTTCTTT. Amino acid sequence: CASSYSLVRAYEAFF.

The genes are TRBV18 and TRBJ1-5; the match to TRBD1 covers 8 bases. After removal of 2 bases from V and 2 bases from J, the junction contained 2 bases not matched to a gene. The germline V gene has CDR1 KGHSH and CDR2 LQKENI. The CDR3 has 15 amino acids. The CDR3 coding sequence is TGTGCCAGCTCACCATTGACAGGGGGCAATCAGCCCCAGCATTTT. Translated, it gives CASSPLTGGNQPQHF.

CDR3 in amino acids: CASSEGGLGVGSSPLHF. The CDR3 nucleotides read TGTGCCAGCAGTGAAGGGGGCCTGGGAGTTGGGAGCTCACCCCTCCACTTT. The chain joins TRBV6-1 to TRBJ1-6; a possible D gene is TRBD1 (5 bases). Trimming pared 1 base from V and 10 bases from J, leaving 20 bases between. The germline V gene encodes CDR1 MNHNS and CDR2 SASEGT. The length of the CDR3 is 17 residues.

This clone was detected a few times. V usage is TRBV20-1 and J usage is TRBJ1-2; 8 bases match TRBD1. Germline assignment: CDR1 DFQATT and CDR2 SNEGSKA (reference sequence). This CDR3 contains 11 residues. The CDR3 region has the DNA TGCAGGGCGGGACAGGTGTATGGCTACACCTTC. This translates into CRAGQVYGYTF.